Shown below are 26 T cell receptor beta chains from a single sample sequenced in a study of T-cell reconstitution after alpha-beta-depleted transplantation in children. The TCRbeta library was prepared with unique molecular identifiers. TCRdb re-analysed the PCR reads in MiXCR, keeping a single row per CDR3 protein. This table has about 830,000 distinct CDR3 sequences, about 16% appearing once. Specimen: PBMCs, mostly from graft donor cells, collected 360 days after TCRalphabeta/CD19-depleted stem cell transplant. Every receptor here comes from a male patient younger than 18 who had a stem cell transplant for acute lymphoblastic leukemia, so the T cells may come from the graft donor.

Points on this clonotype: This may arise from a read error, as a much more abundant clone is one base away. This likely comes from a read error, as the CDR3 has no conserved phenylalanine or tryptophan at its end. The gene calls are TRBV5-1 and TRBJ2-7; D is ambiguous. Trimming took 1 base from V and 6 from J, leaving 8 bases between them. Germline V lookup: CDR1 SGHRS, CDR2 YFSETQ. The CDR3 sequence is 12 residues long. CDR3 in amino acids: CASSLLFIEQYS. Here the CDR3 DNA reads TGCGCCAGCAGCTTGCTTTTCATCGAGCAGTACTCC.

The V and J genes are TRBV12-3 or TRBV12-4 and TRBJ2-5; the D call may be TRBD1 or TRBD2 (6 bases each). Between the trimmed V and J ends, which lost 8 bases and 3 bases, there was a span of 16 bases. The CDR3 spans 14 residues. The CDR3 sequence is CASGPGAYKETQYF. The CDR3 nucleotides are TGTGCCAGCGGACCGGGGGCCTACAAAGAGACCCAGTACTTC.

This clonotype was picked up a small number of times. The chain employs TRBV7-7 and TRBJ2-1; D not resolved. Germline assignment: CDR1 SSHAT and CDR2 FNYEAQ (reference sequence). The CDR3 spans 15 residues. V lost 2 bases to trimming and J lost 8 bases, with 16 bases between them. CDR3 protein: CASSLNVASGDEQFF. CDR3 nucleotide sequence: TGTGCCAGCAGCTTAAACGTAGCCTCGGGTGATGAGCAGTTCTTC.

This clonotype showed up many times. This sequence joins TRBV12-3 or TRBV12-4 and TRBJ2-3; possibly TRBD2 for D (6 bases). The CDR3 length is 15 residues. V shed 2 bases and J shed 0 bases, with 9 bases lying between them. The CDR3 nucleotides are TGTGCCAGCAGTTTATTCAGCGGGAGCACAGATACGCAGTATTTT. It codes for CASSLFSGSTDTQYF.

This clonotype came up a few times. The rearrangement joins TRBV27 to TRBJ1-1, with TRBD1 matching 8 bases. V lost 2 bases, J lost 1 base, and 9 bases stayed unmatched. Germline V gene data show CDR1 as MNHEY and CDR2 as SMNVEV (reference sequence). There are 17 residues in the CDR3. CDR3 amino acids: CASSLPIHGQGNTEAFF. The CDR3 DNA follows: TGTGCCAGCAGTTTACCCATACATGGACAGGGGAACACTGAAGCTTTCTTT.

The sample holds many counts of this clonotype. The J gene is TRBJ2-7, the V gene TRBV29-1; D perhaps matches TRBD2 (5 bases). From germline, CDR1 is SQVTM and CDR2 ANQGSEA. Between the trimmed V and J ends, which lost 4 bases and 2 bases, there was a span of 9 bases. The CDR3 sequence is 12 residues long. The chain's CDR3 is CSVGHGTYEQYF. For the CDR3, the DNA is TGCAGCGTTGGACACGGGACCTACGAGCAGTACTTC.

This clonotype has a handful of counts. The CDR3 sequence: CASSAYSDRVYEQYF. For the CDR3, the DNA is TGTGCCAGCAGCGCCTACAGCGACAGGGTCTACGAGCAGTACTTC. This chain uses TRBV27 with TRBJ2-7; 7 nucleotides align to TRBD1. V lost 6 bases to trimming and J lost 3 bases; unmatched junction nucleotides: 11. CDR1 is MNHEY, CDR2 SMNVEV, per germline (reference sequence). The CDR3 sequence is 15 residues long.

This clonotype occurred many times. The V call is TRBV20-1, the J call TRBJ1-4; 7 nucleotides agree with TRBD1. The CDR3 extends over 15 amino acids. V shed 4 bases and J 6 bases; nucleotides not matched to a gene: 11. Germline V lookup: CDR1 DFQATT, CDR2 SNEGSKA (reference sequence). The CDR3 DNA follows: TGCAGTGCTACAAGACAGGGTAGTTATGATGAAAAACTGTTTTTT. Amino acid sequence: CSATRQGSYDEKLFF.

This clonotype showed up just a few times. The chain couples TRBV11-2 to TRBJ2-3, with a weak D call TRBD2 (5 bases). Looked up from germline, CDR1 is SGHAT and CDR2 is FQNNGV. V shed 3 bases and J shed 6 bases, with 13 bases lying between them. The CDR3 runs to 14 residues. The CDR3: CASSFSSSLDTQYF. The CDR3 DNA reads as TGTGCCAGCAGCTTTTCATCTAGCTTGGATACGCAGTATTTT.

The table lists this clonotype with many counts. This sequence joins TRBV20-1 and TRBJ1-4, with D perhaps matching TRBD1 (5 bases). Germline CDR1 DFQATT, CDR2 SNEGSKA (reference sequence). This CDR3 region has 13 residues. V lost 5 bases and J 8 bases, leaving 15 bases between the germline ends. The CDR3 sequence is CSARPGRSEKLFF. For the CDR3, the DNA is TGCAGTGCTCGTCCGGGACGGAGCGAAAAACTGTTTTTT.

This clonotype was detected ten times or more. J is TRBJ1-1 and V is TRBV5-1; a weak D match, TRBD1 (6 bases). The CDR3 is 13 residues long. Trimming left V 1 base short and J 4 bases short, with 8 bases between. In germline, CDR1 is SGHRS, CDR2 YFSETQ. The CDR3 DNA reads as TGCGCCAGCAGCTTGACAGGGACCACTGAAGCTTTCTTT. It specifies CASSLTGTTEAFF.

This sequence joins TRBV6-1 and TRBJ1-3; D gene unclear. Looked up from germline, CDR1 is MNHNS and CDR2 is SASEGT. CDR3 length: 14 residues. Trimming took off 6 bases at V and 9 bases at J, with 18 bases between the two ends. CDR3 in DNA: TGTGCCAGCAGCACCAGGCAAGGCGCACCCACCATATATTTT. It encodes CASSTRQGAPTIYF.

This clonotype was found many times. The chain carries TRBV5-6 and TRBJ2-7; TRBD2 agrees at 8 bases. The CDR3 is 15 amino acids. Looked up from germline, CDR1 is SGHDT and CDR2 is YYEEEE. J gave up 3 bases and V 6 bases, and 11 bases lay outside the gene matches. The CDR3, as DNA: TGTGCCAGCACTTTGAGCGGGAGCGGAGGCTACGAGCAGTACTTC. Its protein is CASTLSGSGGYEQYF.

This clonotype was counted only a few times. The CDR3 loop is CSAIAIYHNEQFF. The CDR3 nucleotides read TGCAGTGCTATAGCGATTTACCACAATGAGCAGTTCTTC. This chain connects TRBV20-1 to TRBJ2-1; TRBD2 might be the D (5 bases). With 4 bases removed from V and 5 bases from J, the gap between germline ends came to 12 bases. In germline, CDR1 is DFQATT, CDR2 SNEGSKA (reference sequence). This CDR3 has 13 amino acids.

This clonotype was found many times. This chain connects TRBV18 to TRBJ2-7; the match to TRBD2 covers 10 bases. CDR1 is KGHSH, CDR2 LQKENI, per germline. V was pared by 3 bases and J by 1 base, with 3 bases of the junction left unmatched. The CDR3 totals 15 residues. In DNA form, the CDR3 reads TGTGCCAGCTCACCGCCGGGACTAGCGTCCTACGAGCAGTACTTC. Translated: CASSPPGLASYEQYF.

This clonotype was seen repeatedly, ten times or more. The CDR3 protein is CSARITLAGIYEQFF. In DNA, the CDR3 is TGCAGTGCTAGAATAACACTAGCGGGAATCTATGAGCAGTTCTTC. This chain uses TRBV20-1 with TRBJ2-1; 10 nucleotides align to TRBD2. This CDR3 is built from 15 residues. The germline gives CDR1 DFQATT, CDR2 SNEGSKA (reference sequence). Losses at the gene ends were 2 bases for V and 8 bases for J; bases not matched to a gene: 9.

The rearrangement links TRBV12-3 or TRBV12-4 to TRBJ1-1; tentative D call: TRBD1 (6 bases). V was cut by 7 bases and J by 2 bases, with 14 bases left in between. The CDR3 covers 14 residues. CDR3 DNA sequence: TGTGCCAGCACCGCTTGGACAGACAACACTGAAGCTTTCTTT. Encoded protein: CASTAWTDNTEAFF.

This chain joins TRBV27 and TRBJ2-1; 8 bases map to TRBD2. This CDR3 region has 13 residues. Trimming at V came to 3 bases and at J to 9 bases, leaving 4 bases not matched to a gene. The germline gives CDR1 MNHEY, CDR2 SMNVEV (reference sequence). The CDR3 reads CASSFGLAVEQFF. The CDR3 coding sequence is TGTGCCAGCAGTTTTGGACTAGCTGTTGAGCAGTTCTTC.

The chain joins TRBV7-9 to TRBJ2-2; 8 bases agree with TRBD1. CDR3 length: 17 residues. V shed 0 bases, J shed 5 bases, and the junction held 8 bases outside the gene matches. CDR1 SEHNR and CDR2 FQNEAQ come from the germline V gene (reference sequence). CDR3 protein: CASSLAQGQAATGELFF. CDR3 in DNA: TGTGCCAGCAGCTTAGCGCAGGGACAGGCCGCAACCGGGGAGCTGTTTTTT.

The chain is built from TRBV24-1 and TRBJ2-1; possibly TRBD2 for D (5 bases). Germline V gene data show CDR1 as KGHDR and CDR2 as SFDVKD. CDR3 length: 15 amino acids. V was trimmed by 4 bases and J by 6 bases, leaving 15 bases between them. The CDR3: CATSEASSLGNEQFF. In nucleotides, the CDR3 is TGTGCCACCAGTGAAGCTAGCAGTCTGGGCAATGAGCAGTTCTTC.

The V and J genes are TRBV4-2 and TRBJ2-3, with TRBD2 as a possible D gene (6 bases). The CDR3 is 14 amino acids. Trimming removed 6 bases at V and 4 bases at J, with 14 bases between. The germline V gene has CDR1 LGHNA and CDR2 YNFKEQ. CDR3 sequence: CASSVGRVADTQYF. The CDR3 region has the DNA TGTGCCAGCAGTGTCGGGAGAGTAGCAGATACGCAGTATTTT.

CDR3 in amino acids: CASSTRTSGFSYNEQFF. DNA of the CDR3: TGCGCCAGCAGCACCCGGACTAGCGGGTTCTCCTACAATGAGCAGTTCTTC. The chain links TRBV5-1 to TRBJ2-1; 11 nucleotides align to TRBD2. The CDR3 totals 17 residues. V shed 4 bases, J shed 0 bases, and the junction held 6 bases outside the gene matches. Germline CDR1 reads SGHRS; CDR2 reads YFSETQ.

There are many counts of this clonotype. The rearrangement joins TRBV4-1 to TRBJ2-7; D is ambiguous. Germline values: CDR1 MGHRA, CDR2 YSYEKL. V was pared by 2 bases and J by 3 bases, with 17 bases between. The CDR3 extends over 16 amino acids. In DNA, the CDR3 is TGCGCCAGCAGCCAACCACACAGCAGATATGGCTACGAGCAGTACTTC. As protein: CASSQPHSRYGYEQYF.

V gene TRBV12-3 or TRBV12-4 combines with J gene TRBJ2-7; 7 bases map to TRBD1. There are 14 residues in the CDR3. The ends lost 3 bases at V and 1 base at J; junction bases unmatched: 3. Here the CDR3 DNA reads TGTGCCAGCAGTTTCGCGACAGGGTCCTACGAGCAGTACTTC. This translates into CASSFATGSYEQYF.

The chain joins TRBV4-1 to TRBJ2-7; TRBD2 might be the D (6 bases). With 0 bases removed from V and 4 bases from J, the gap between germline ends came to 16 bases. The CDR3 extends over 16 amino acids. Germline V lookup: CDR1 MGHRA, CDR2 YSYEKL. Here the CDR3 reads CASSQDGREMAYEQYF. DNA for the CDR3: TGCGCCAGCAGCCAAGACGGGCGGGAAATGGCTTACGAGCAGTACTTC.

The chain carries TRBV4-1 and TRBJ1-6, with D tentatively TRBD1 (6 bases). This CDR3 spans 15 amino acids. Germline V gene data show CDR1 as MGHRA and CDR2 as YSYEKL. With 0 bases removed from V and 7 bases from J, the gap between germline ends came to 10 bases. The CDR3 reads CASSQDARGNSPLHF. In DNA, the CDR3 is TGCGCCAGCAGCCAAGATGCAAGGGGGAATTCACCCCTCCACTTT.